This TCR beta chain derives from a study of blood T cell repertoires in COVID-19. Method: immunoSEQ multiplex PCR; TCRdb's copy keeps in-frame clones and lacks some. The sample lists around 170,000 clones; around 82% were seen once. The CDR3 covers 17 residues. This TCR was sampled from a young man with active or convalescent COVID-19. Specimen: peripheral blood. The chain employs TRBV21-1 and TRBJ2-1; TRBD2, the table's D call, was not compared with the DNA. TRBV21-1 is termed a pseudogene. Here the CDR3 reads CASSAGCGRAPYNEQFF. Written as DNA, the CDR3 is TGTGCCAGCAGCGCAGGATGCGGGCGCGCCCCCTACAATGAGCAGTTCTTC.